Following are 27 T cell receptor beta chains from one sample sequenced in a study of Ad26.COV2.S vaccination and SARS-CoV-2 variants. The treatment denotes: around 19 received Ad26.COV2.S at low or high dose, single or two shots; 5 received placebo; per-sample allocation not given. Material that was analyzed had been drawn on day 63 after the first vaccine or placebo injection. Measured with immunoSEQ multiplex PCR; TCRdb has only the in-frame clones, and not every one. The sample lists roughly 250,000 clones, around nine tenths occurring once. Sequencing used peripheral blood, obtained in a trial of Ad26.COV2.S vaccine versus placebo. The source is a person aged 18-65 years who received the Ad26.COV2.S COVID-19 vaccine or a placebo.

This sequence joins TRBV9 and TRBJ2-7; TRBD1 or TRBD2 may be the D gene (6 bases each). This CDR3 is built from 15 residues. V was clipped by 4 bases and J by 2 bases, with 16 bases between them. The germline V gene has CDR1 SGDLS and CDR2 YYNGEE. CDR3 coding DNA: TGTGCCAGCAGCCGGGGGACACGGACGACCTACGAGCAGTACGTC. It yields the protein CASSRGTRTTYEQYV.

The chain employs TRBV9 and TRBJ2-1; D ambiguous. The CDR3 runs to 13 residues. V gave up 3 bases and J gave up 9 bases, with 13 bases separating them. Germline CDR1 reads SGDLS; CDR2 reads YYNGEE. CDR3 region: CASSGSGGSEQFF. The CDR3 bases are TGTGCCAGCAGCGGCTCGGGTGGAAGTGAGCAGTTCTTC.

J is TRBJ1-1 and V is TRBV6-5, with 10 positions matching TRBD1. This CDR3 contains 14 residues. From germline, CDR1 is MNHEY and CDR2 SVGAGI. The junction had 6 bases not matched to a gene; V was cut back by 6 bases and J by 5 bases. CDR3 nucleotide sequence: TGTGCCAGCAGAAACGACAGGGGGCCTACTGAAGCTTTCTTT. Translation gives CASRNDRGPTEAFF.

The chain uses TRBV9 and TRBJ2-7, with D possibly matching TRBD2 (7 bases). Trimming took 0 bases from V and 2 from J, leaving 12 bases between them. The CDR3 is made up of 15 amino acids. Germline V CDR1 and CDR2: SGDLS, YYNGEE. The CDR3 reads CASSVEVGGAYEQYF. CDR3 bases: TGTGCCAGCAGCGTAGAAGTAGGGGGGGCCTACGAGCAGTACTTC.

Details on this clone: Other DNA variants within this sample encode the same CDR3. This chain joins TRBV4-3 and TRBJ2-2; D is unclear. The CDR3 is made up of 15 amino acids. The germline V gene encodes CDR1 LGHNA and CDR2 YSLEER. Trimming shortened V by 0 bases and J by 1 base, and 6 bases separated the two germline ends. The CDR3 bases are TGCGCCAGCAGCCAAGAGGCAGGGAACACCGGGGAGCTGTTTTTT. This codes for CASSQEAGNTGELFF.

The table lists this clone with a count of one. This chain links TRBV10-3 with TRBJ1-6; 11 bases match TRBD1. The CDR3 is made up of 18 amino acids. V trimming: 6 bases; J trimming: 0 bases; junction bases outside the gene matches: 7. Germline loops: CDR1 ENHRY, CDR2 SYGVKD. In DNA form, the CDR3 reads TGTGCCATCAGGGCCGGGACAGGGGGGAGCTCCTATAATTCACCCCTCCACTTT. This codes for CAIRAGTGGSSYNSPLHF.

The genes are TRBV2 and TRBJ2-1; 9 bases fit TRBD2. The CDR3 is made up of 15 amino acids. Unmatched junction bases numbered 6, after V lost 1 base and J lost 8 bases. Germline values: CDR1 SNHLY, CDR2 FYNNEI. The CDR3 DNA sequence: TGTGCCAGCAGTGAAGGGTTAGCGGGAGTACATGAGCAGTTCTTC. Its protein product is CASSEGLAGVHEQFF.

CDR3 in amino acids: CASSFYGTALNEKLFF. The DNA for the CDR3 is TGTGCCAGCAGCTTCTACGGGACAGCACTTAATGAAAAACTGTTTTTT. V gene TRBV5-5 combines with J gene TRBJ1-4, with 7 bases matching TRBD1. Germline assignment: CDR1 SGHKS and CDR2 YYEKEE (reference sequence). V was clipped by 2 bases and J by 4 bases; unmatched bases: 8. CDR3 length equals 16 residues.

The chain combines TRBV4-3 with TRBJ1-5; D gene uncertain. The CDR3 extends over 14 amino acids. In germline, CDR1 is LGHNA, CDR2 YSLEER. V lost 0 bases and J lost 5, with 8 bases in between. CDR3 bases: TGCGCCAGCAGCCAAGAAGCGGACGATCAGCCCCAGCATTTT. Its translation is CASSQEADDQPQHF.

The gene calls are TRBV4-1 and TRBJ2-7, with D possibly TRBD2 on 5 matching bases. The ends were cut back, 2 bases at V and 3 bases at J, with 11 bases in the middle. The CDR3 has 14 amino acids. Germline V gene data show CDR1 as MGHRA and CDR2 as YSYEKL. CDR3 residues: CASSQLDGNYEQYV. The CDR3 DNA reads TGCGCCAGCAGCCAACTCGACGGGAACTACGAGCAGTACGTC.

This chain connects TRBV3-1 (or the pseudogene TRBV3-2) to TRBJ1-2; D ambiguous. This CDR3 spans 12 amino acids. Trimming pared 4 bases from V and 6 bases from J, leaving 9 bases between. Per germline, CDR1 LGHDT and CDR2 YNNKEL (reference sequence). CDR3 sequence (DNA): TGTGCCAGCAGCCTACGATCTGATGGCTACACCTTC. Translated: CASSLRSDGYTF.

This rearrangement joins TRBV5-5 to TRBJ2-1; D may match TRBD1 or TRBD2 (6 bases each). The V gene lost 4 bases and the J gene lost 5 bases, with 19 bases spanning the gap. The CDR3 sequence is 16 residues long. Germline assignment: CDR1 SGHKS and CDR2 YYEKEE (reference sequence). Written as DNA, the CDR3 is TGTGCCAGCAGCCCCGCCCCGGGGGCAGGGCACAATGAGCAGTTCTTC. Protein: CASSPAPGAGHNEQFF.

J is TRBJ2-1 and V is TRBV19; 10 bases line up with TRBD2. The CDR3 covers 15 residues. Germline V gene data show CDR1 as LNHDA and CDR2 as SQIVND (reference sequence). V dropped 7 bases and J dropped 4; count of bases not matched to a gene: 7. Written as DNA, the CDR3 is TGTGCCAGTACCCTAGCGGGGGTTCCTTACAATGAGCAGTTCTTC. Protein product: CASTLAGVPYNEQFF. Full variable domain (remainder filled in from reference TRBV19 and TRBJ2-1): DGGITQSPKYLFRKEGQNVTLSCEQNLNHDAMYWYRQDPGQGLRLIYYSQIVNDFQKGDIAEGYSVSREKKESFPLTVTSAQKNPTAFYLCASTLAGVPYNEQFFGPGTRLTVL.

The chain uses TRBV5-8 and TRBJ2-1; 7 positions match TRBD2. The length of the CDR3 is 15 residues. V lost 1 base to trimming and J lost 3 bases; unmatched junction nucleotides: 4. Per germline, CDR1 SGHTS and CDR2 YDEGEE. In nucleotides, the CDR3 is TGTGCCAGCAGCTTGCTAGCGGAAATCTACAATGAGCAGTTCTTC. Amino acid sequence: CASSLLAEIYNEQFF. Based on the CDR3 plus reference TRBV5-8 and TRBJ2-1, the full variable domain is EAGVTQSPTHLIKTRGQQATLRCSPISGHTSVYWYQQALGLGLQFLLWYDEGEERNRGNFPPRFSGRQFPNYSSELNVNALELEDSALYLCASSLLAEIYNEQFFGPGTRLTVL.

Concerning this clone: Other DNA sequences from this sample encode an identical CDR3 as well. The chain uses TRBV28 and TRBJ2-2; D call uncertain. The ends were cut back, 3 bases at V and 1 base at J, with 3 bases in the middle. The CDR3 spans 13 residues. Germline V gene data show CDR1 as MDHEN and CDR2 as SYDVKM. The CDR3 sequence is CASSFRNTGELFF. As DNA, the CDR3 is TGTGCCAGCAGTTTTAGGAACACCGGGGAGCTGTTTTTT.

This chain uses TRBV7-2 with TRBJ1-1; TRBD1 aligns across 7 bases. J lost 4 bases, V lost 5 bases, and 10 bases had no gene match. The length of the CDR3 is 15 residues. Per germline, CDR1 SGHTA and CDR2 FQGNSA. Here the CDR3 DNA reads TGTGCCAGCAGCCGGGACAGCGCAGGGAGCACTGAAGCTTTCTTT. Translated: CASSRDSAGSTEAFF.

This clone was observed a single time. This chain joins TRBV7-8 and TRBJ2-3, with D tentatively TRBD2 (6 bases). V was shortened by 2 bases and J by 4 bases, with 13 bases between the two germline ends. Germline V lookup: CDR1 SGHVS, CDR2 FQNEAQ. The CDR3 is made up of 15 amino acids. The CDR3 DNA reads TGTGCCAGCAGCTTACTGGCTGGAGGGTCAGATACGCAGTATTTT. It codes for CASSLLAGGSDTQYF.

There are a few counts of this clone. The V gene is TRBV6-1, the J gene TRBJ1-2, with D tentatively TRBD1 (5 bases). The germline V gene encodes CDR1 MNHNS and CDR2 SASEGT. CDR3 length: 14 residues. Deletions cut 2 bases from V and 5 bases from J, with 12 bases between. CDR3 sequence reads: CASSEFQGGYGYTF. The CDR3, as DNA: TGTGCCAGCAGTGAATTTCAGGGAGGGTATGGCTACACCTTC.

The genes are TRBV6-2 or TRBV6-3 and TRBJ1-5; D call uncertain. The length of the CDR3 is 14 residues. Trimming shortened V by 1 base and J by 7 bases, and 11 bases separated the two germline ends. Germline CDR1 and CDR2: MNHEY and SVGEGT. CDR3 sequence: CASSYFSGGQPQHF. Written as DNA, the CDR3 is TGTGCCAGCAGTTACTTCTCCGGCGGGCAGCCCCAGCATTTT.

This clone was found a few times. This rearrangement joins TRBV9 to TRBJ1-6; D gene uncertain. Trimming stripped 0 bases from V and 12 bases from J, with 10 bases between. The CDR3 totals 13 residues. CDR1 and CDR2 (germline): SGDLS, YYNGEE. Here the CDR3 reads CASSVVSGQPLHF. The CDR3 DNA is TGTGCCAGCAGCGTAGTTTCAGGTCAACCCCTCCACTTT. The full variable domain, rest sourced from reference TRBV9 and TRBJ1-6, is DSGVTQTPKHLITATGQRVTLRCSPRSGDLSVYWYQQSLDQGLQFLIQYYNGEERAKGNILERFSAQQFPDLHSELNLSSLELGDSALYFCASSVVSGQPLHFGNGTRLTVT.

This sequence joins TRBV6-5 and TRBJ1-2; D might be TRBD1 (6 bases). The germline V gene has CDR1 MNHEY and CDR2 SVGAGI. The CDR3 is 12 residues long. The ends were cut back, 7 bases at V and 3 bases at J, with 9 bases in the middle. Here the CDR3 reads CASKQGHYGYTF. CDR3 bases: TGTGCCAGCAAACAGGGCCACTATGGCTACACCTTC.

The chain recombines TRBV9 with TRBJ1-2; the D is unclear. The CDR3 has 15 residues. Germline V lookup: CDR1 SGDLS, CDR2 YYNGEE. V was pared by 5 bases and J by 4 bases, with 18 bases between. CDR3 residues: CASRLGPGSTYGYTF. The CDR3 coding sequence is TGTGCCAGCAGGTTAGGTCCGGGCTCTACCTATGGCTACACCTTC.

The chain employs TRBV7-3 and TRBJ2-5; D gene uncertain. CDR1 is SGHTA and CDR2 is FQGTGA in the germline V gene. CDR3 length: 12 amino acids. Trimming took off 5 bases at V and 5 bases at J, with 9 bases between the two ends. The CDR3 sequence: CASSLSGETQYF. The CDR3, as DNA: TGTGCCAGCAGCCTCAGTGGGGAGACCCAGTACTTC.

This clone was found once. The chain links TRBV5-1 to TRBJ2-7; 13 bases are a match to TRBD2. V trimming: 4 bases; J trimming: 1 base; junction bases outside the gene matches: 2. Looked up from germline, CDR1 is SGHRS and CDR2 is YFSETQ. The CDR3 loop spans 15 amino acids. The CDR3 nucleotides are TGCGCCAGCAGCCCGGGACTAGCGGGGTCCTACGAGCAGTACGTC. It translates to CASSPGLAGSYEQYV.

The chain is built from TRBV19 and TRBJ1-4; weak D call: TRBD1 (5 bases). CDR1 is LNHDA and CDR2 is SQIVND in the germline V gene (reference sequence). V gave up 7 bases and J gave up 10 bases, with 13 bases separating them. The CDR3 is 12 amino acids. CDR3 sequence reads: CASKSSGGKLFF. The CDR3 coding sequence is TGTGCCAGTAAATCGTCGGGGGGAAAACTGTTTTTT.

The chain combines TRBV3-1 (or the pseudogene TRBV3-2) with TRBJ1-4, with D perhaps TRBD1 (5 bases). This CDR3 spans 14 amino acids. Trimming shortened V by 3 bases and J by 4 bases, and 9 bases separated the two germline ends. The germline V gene has CDR1 LGHDT and CDR2 YNNKEL (reference sequence). In nucleotides, the CDR3 is TGTGCCAGCAGCCAGAGTAGGGGTAATGAAAAACTGTTTTTT. Protein product: CASSQSRGNEKLFF.

The rearrangement uses TRBV7-2 and TRBJ1-1; TRBD1 matches at 9 bases. CDR3 length: 18 residues. V dropped 5 bases and J dropped 1; count of bases not matched to a gene: 14. CDR1 and CDR2 from the germline V gene are SGHTA and FQGNSA. This chain's CDR3 is CASSPWGRTGDGNTEAFF. The CDR3 coding sequence is TGTGCCAGCAGCCCGTGGGGCCGGACAGGGGATGGGAACACTGAAGCTTTCTTT.